This T cell receptor beta chain was sequenced during a study of blood T cells in healthy people across ages. Study-level results: In long-lived donors, naive CD4+ cell counts and diversity exceeded those of aged donors. Considered underestimates were the diversity estimates obtained from one million T cells.

Next came a second PCR, run for about 6 to 12 cycles, which used a sample-barcoded 5' primer along with a J-beta primer mix. TCRdb reanalysed the 5' RACE reads using MiXCR and keeps one entry per CDR3 protein. The profile shows approximately 1.5 million distinct CDR3 sequences, approximately 43% of them singletons. To note about this clonotype: The antigen remains undetermined.

The study isolated at least 6.5 million PBMCs from each sample. Germline values: CDR1 LNHNV, CDR2 YYDKDF (reference sequence). This CDR3 spans 17 amino acids. Between the trimmed V and J ends, which lost 0 bases and 4 bases, there was a span of 18 bases. Sequencing was performed on blood. This chain links TRBV15 with TRBJ1-2; maybe TRBD1 (5 bases). The receptor was derived from a woman between 18 and 29 years old in good health. CDR3 bases: TGTGCCACCAGCAGAGATCAGGAGGGGATAGGATTCTATGGCTACACCTTC. Its protein is CATSRDQEGIGFYGYTF.